This T cell receptor beta chain was captured in a study of OX40 agonist ivuxolimab in advanced cancers. Looking at the study overall: Each dose-escalation patient presented with hepatocellular carcinoma, melanoma, renal cell or head and neck cancer. Of the participants, under 50% had some prior anti-PD-1, anti-PD-L1 or anti-CTLA-4 therapy, which was allowed.

This CDR3 contains 14 residues. The trim removed 6 bases at V and 3 bases at J, leaving 3 bases unmatched. The germline V gene has CDR1 MNHEY and CDR2 SMNVEV (reference sequence). Exclusion applied to patients with autoimmune disease history or systemic immunosuppression. Cycle 7 day 1, cycle 4 day 1, and baseline were the timepoints at which blood was sampled. Method: immunoSEQ multiplex PCR; TCRdb's copy keeps in-frame clones and lacks some. The sample shows 70,000 to 95,000 clones, roughly nine tenths of them seen only once. This TCR was sampled from an adult with an advanced solid tumor such as melanoma, head and neck, liver or kidney cancer. V and J are TRBV27 and TRBJ2-1; 9 bases fit TRBD1. Sequences were derived from CD4+ or CD8+ T cells sorted from blood, sampled in a trial of the OX40 agonist ivuxolimab. The CDR3 loop reads CASSRQGVYNEQFF. The CDR3 bases are TGTGCCAGCAGCAGACAGGGGGTCTACAATGAGCAGTTCTTC.